This T cell receptor beta chain stems from a study of T cells expressing NK-cell markers. In the study overall: It was sorted CD3+CD56+NKG2C+, CD3+CD56+NKG2C- and CD3+CD56-NKG2C+ T cells that supplied the TCR beta repertoires. Findings and caveats of the study: In several donors, these clonotypes also led the CD3+CD56-NKG2C+ fraction.

As regards this clonotype: Its antigen remains unidentified.

Generation of TCR beta cDNA was performed by 5'RACE template switching incorporating UMIs. After re-calling the 5' RACE reads, TCRdb lists one entry per CDR3 protein, DNA absent. Here the sample table reports about 370,000 distinct CDR3 sequences. Material for sequencing was blood T cells: a sorted CD56 or NKG2C T cell subset, CD4+ or CD8+ T cells, or bulk PBMC T cells (not recorded which). This receptor was obtained from a woman between 45 and 65 years old in good health.

The CDR3 loop is CASSFSGLGSGQPQHF. The chain has TRBV12-3 or TRBV12-4 and TRBJ1-5. The CDR3 consists of 16 residues.